The 26 T cell receptor beta chains given below trace back to one sample, sequenced in a study of vaccination effects on CD4 cells after COVID-19. The table came from immunoSEQ multiplex PCR; TCRdb's copy has only in-frame clones and leaves some out. The repertoire holds approximately 28,000 clones, with about 80% as singletons. No antigen has been identified for these receptors. Before sequencing, viral peptide pools were used by the ViraFEST assay to expand antigen-specific CD4+ T cells. Culture proceeded for under twelve days, and CD4+ T cells were then isolated. This individual tested PCR-positive for SARS-CoV-2 infection between March and December 2020. The material was CD4+ T cells from PBMCs cultured with HCoV-NL63 spike peptides, obtained before COVID-19 vaccination. These receptor sequences come from a human donor who had a prior SARS-CoV-2 infection.

J is TRBJ2-4 and V is TRBV30; no firm D call. This CDR3 has 14 amino acids. CDR1 and CDR2 from the germline V gene are GTSNPN and SVGIG (reference sequence). V gave up 8 bases and J gave up 3 bases, with 17 bases separating them. DNA for the CDR3: TGTGCCCTACAGCAACTCCGTGGCAAAAACATTCAGTACTTC. Amino acids: CALQQLRGKNIQYF.

The chain is built from TRBV28 and TRBJ2-1; D may be TRBD2 (5 bases). Germline assignment: CDR1 MDHEN and CDR2 SYDVKM. The CDR3 covers 15 residues. V shed 3 bases and J shed 5 bases, with 14 bases lying between them. The CDR3 DNA sequence: TGTGCCAGCAGTTTGCGGAGGACGCGTAACAATGAGCAGTTCTTC. It codes for CASSLRRTRNNEQFF.

V is TRBV19 and J is TRBJ2-7, with 9 bases that match TRBD1. Germline CDR1 reads LNHDA; CDR2 reads SQIVND (reference sequence). There are 11 residues in the CDR3. V dropped 5 bases and J dropped 13; count of bases not matched to a gene: 6. CDR3: CASSHGQGRYF. The CDR3 DNA follows: TGTGCCAGTAGTCACGGACAGGGGCGCTACTTC.

This chain links TRBV6-2 or TRBV6-3 with TRBJ2-5, with TRBD2 identical over 8 bases. The CDR3 consists of 15 residues. CDR1 is MNHEY and CDR2 is SVGEGT in the germline V gene. V lost 4 bases and J lost 5; bases outside the gene matches: 9. The CDR3 loop reads CASSWTSGSGETQYF. The DNA for the CDR3 is TGTGCCAGCAGTTGGACAAGCGGGAGTGGGGAGACCCAGTACTTC.

This rearrangement joins TRBV6-1 to TRBJ1-1, with 8 bases matching TRBD1. The CDR3 contains 16 residues. Looked up from germline, CDR1 is MNHNS and CDR2 is SASEGT. Trimming removed 4 bases from V and 1 base from J; junction bases left unmatched: 8. CDR3 protein: CASSGGTGQWNTEAFF. The CDR3 DNA is TGTGCCAGCAGTGGAGGGACAGGACAGTGGAACACTGAAGCTTTCTTT.

The sample holds one count of this clone. The chain combines TRBV18 with TRBJ2-7, with D perhaps TRBD1 or TRBD2 (5 bases each). Germline V lookup: CDR1 KGHSH, CDR2 LQKENI. Trimming removed 3 bases from V and 3 bases from J, with 9 bases in between. The CDR3 length is 13 residues. CDR3 coding DNA: TGTGCCAGCTCACCTGGGGACGTCTACGAGCAGTACTTC. It codes for CASSPGDVYEQYF.

The chain links TRBV5-1 to TRBJ2-1, with 8 bases that match TRBD2. V dropped 4 bases and J dropped 11; count of bases not matched to a gene: 17. Germline loops: CDR1 SGHRS, CDR2 YFSETQ. The CDR3 is 16 amino acids. The CDR3 here is CASSNPTSGTVSKQFF. DNA of the CDR3: TGCGCCAGCAGCAATCCCACTAGCGGAACTGTAAGTAAGCAGTTCTTC.

This sequence joins TRBV12-5 and TRBJ2-5, with D tentatively TRBD1 (6 bases). V was shortened by 3 bases and J by 0 bases, with 11 bases between the two germline ends. CDR3 length: 15 amino acids. Per germline, CDR1 LGHNT and CDR2 FRNRAP. In nucleotides, the CDR3 is TGTGCTAGTGGTTTTGGGGCAGGGGACCAAGAGACCCAGTACTTC. Translated: CASGFGAGDQETQYF.

The chain has TRBV7-2 and TRBJ1-1, with D unresolved. The CDR3 is made up of 15 amino acids. CDR1 and CDR2 from the germline V gene are SGHTA and FQGNSA. V was shortened by 1 base and J by 0 bases, with 9 bases between the two germline ends. The CDR3 sequence is CASSLVGVMNTEAFF. The CDR3 DNA reads as TGTGCCAGCAGCTTAGTTGGGGTGATGAACACTGAAGCTTTCTTT.

This clone occurred a few times. This sequence joins TRBV10-3 and TRBJ1-6; TRBD1 is a possible D gene (5 bases). The ends were cut back, 4 bases at V and 5 bases at J, with 12 bases in the middle. CDR3 size: 15 residues. Germline CDR1 and CDR2: ENHRY and SYGVKD. The CDR3: CAISVKGSNNSPLHF. As DNA, the CDR3 is TGTGCCATCAGTGTCAAGGGGTCAAATAATTCACCCCTCCACTTT.

A word on this clone: One end of the junction is discordant with germline, which a read error may explain. The rearrangement joins TRBV7-2 to TRBJ2-1; TRBD1 matches at 7 bases. The CDR3 contains 14 residues. Germline loops: CDR1 SGHTA, CDR2 FQGNSA. The DNA of the CDR3 is TGTGCCAGCAGCCTCGGGTCTCAGGGGGTTGAGGAGTTCTTC. Translation: CASSLGSQGVEEFF.

The rearrangement uses TRBV27 and TRBJ2-3; TRBD1 is a possible D gene (6 bases). Trimming pared 3 bases from V and 6 bases from J, leaving 10 bases between. This CDR3 has 13 residues. Germline V gene lookup returns CDR1 MNHEY and CDR2 SMNVEV (reference sequence). For the CDR3, the DNA is TGTGCCAGCAGTTTTAGGGGGTTCGATACGCAGTATTTT. It codes for CASSFRGFDTQYF.

The chain recombines TRBV5-5 with TRBJ1-1; no clear D gene. The germline V gene has CDR1 SGHKS and CDR2 YYEKEE (reference sequence). Trimming pared 4 bases from V and 5 bases from J, leaving 15 bases between. This CDR3 contains 14 residues. The CDR3 region has the DNA TGTGCCAGCAGCCGCGACCCAAGAGGGACTGAAGCTTTCTTT. Encoded protein: CASSRDPRGTEAFF.

The chain is built from TRBV27 and TRBJ2-3, with D possibly matching TRBD1 (6 bases). CDR3 length equals 15 residues. The germline V gene has CDR1 MNHEY and CDR2 SMNVEV (reference sequence). Trimming left V 0 bases short and J 8 bases short, with 15 bases between. CDR3 nucleotide sequence: TGTGCCAGCAGTTTATCCTGGGGGCGCGAGGGTACGCAGTATTTT. As protein: CASSLSWGREGTQYF.

The CDR3 here is CASGPGPLGSTDTQYF. The CDR3 DNA reads TGTGCCAGCGGACCGGGGCCCCTAGGGAGCACAGATACGCAGTATTTT. J is TRBJ2-3 and V is TRBV5-6; D is tentatively TRBD1 or TRBD2 (5 bases each). The germline V and J ends were trimmed by 7 bases and 0 bases, with 18 bases remaining between them. Germline V gene data show CDR1 as SGHDT and CDR2 as YYEEEE. The CDR3 has 16 amino acids.

Turning to this clone: One end of the junction varies from germline; a read error may be responsible. V usage is TRBV5-8 and J usage is TRBJ2-3, with D possibly being TRBD2 (6 bases). The CDR3 covers 13 residues. Germline V gene sequence: CDR1 SGHTS, CDR2 YDEGEE. The CDR3 reads CASSLGLRDTQYF. CDR3 DNA: TGTGCCAGCAGTTTGGGACTTCGAGATACGCAGTATTTT. Drawing the rest from reference TRBV5-8 and TRBJ2-3, the complete variable domain is EAGVTQSPTHLIKTRGQQATLRCSPISGHTSVYWYQQALGLGLQFLLWYDEGEERNRGNFPPRFSGRQFPNYSSELNVNALELEDSALYLCASSLGLRDTQYFGPGTRLTVL.

A few counts support this clone. The V call is TRBV6-2 or TRBV6-3, the J call TRBJ1-2; possible D gene TRBD1, 6 bases. CDR3 length: 15 amino acids. Germline lookup yields CDR1 MNHEY and CDR2 SVGEGT. Trimming removed 0 bases at V and 4 bases at J, with 12 bases between. The CDR3 nucleotides are TGTGCCAGCAGTTACTCGAACGGGGGCGGCTATGGCTACACCTTC. As protein: CASSYSNGGGYGYTF.

The chain employs TRBV3-1 (or the pseudogene TRBV3-2) and TRBJ1-2; possible D gene TRBD1, 5 bases. In germline, CDR1 is LGHDT, CDR2 YNNKEL (reference sequence). This CDR3 contains 16 residues. Trimming removed 0 bases at V and 4 bases at J, with 15 bases between. CDR3 DNA sequence: TGTGCCAGCAGCCAAGAGGGGGAACAGGCCGTCTATGGCTACACCTTC. The encoded protein is CASSQEGEQAVYGYTF.

This clone was seen once. The chain is built from TRBV19 and TRBJ2-1, with 11 bases aligning to TRBD2. J was trimmed by 2 bases and V by 6 bases; bases with no gene match: 9. Germline CDR1 reads LNHDA; CDR2 reads SQIVND (reference sequence). CDR3 size: 17 residues. CDR3 residues: CASRDSGRARAYNEQFF. In DNA, the CDR3 is TGTGCCAGTAGGGATAGCGGGAGGGCCCGGGCCTACAATGAGCAGTTCTTC.

By its share, this clone is medium-sized. CDR3 loop: CASSQEPTGSFREQYF. Written as DNA, the CDR3 is TGTGCCAGCAGCCAAGAACCCACAGGGTCCTTTCGCGAGCAGTACTTC. The gene calls are TRBV4-2 and TRBJ2-7; D perhaps matches TRBD1 (6 bases). CDR1 is LGHNA and CDR2 is YNFKEQ in the germline V gene. The length of the CDR3 is 16 residues. Trimming stripped 0 bases from V and 6 bases from J, with 18 bases between.

This clone was found a few times. This chain joins TRBV5-4 and TRBJ1-5; D uncertain. V was shortened by 4 bases and J by 11 bases, with 19 bases between the two germline ends. The CDR3 runs 14 residues. The germline V gene encodes CDR1 SGHNT and CDR2 YYREEE (reference sequence). The CDR3 here is CASSKDALEEAQHF. The CDR3 DNA sequence: TGTGCCAGCAGCAAGGACGCCCTGGAGGAGGCCCAGCATTTT.

This chain connects TRBV18 to TRBJ2-7, with D perhaps matching TRBD2 (6 bases). The CDR3 covers 13 residues. Germline V gives CDR1 KGHSH, CDR2 LQKENI. V was trimmed by 10 bases and J by 3 bases, leaving 16 bases between them. This CDR3 is CATKSLSGYEQYF. The CDR3 nucleotides are TGTGCCACAAAAAGCCTTAGCGGCTACGAGCAGTACTTC.

This chain connects TRBV28 to TRBJ2-3; 7 nucleotides align to TRBD1. The V and J ends lost 5 bases and 2 bases, in that order; junction bases with no gene match: 4. Germline V gives CDR1 MDHEN, CDR2 SYDVKM. The CDR3 contains 14 residues. CDR3 in amino acids: CASSRDSLTDTQYF. CDR3 DNA: TGTGCCAGCAGTCGGGACAGCCTCACAGATACGCAGTATTTT.

This chain joins TRBV3-1 (or the pseudogene TRBV3-2) and TRBJ2-7, with TRBD2 matching over 8 bases. The CDR3 has 19 amino acids. The V and J ends lost 0 bases and 0 bases, in that order; junction bases with no gene match: 13. CDR1 LGHDT and CDR2 YNNKEL come from the germline V gene (reference sequence). CDR3 amino acids: CASSQDLVSGGSSSYEQYF. The CDR3 DNA is TGTGCCAGCAGCCAAGATTTGGTAAGCGGGGGCTCCAGCTCCTACGAGCAGTACTTC.

This rearrangement joins TRBV4-2 to TRBJ1-1, with D possibly matching TRBD1 (6 bases). The V gene lost 0 bases and the J gene lost 1 base, with 15 bases spanning the gap. The CDR3 loop spans 17 amino acids. Germline V gives CDR1 LGHNA, CDR2 YNFKEQ. This CDR3 reads CASSQEGLGTSNTEAFF. The CDR3 bases are TGTGCCAGCAGCCAAGAAGGATTAGGGACATCGAACACTGAAGCTTTCTTT.

This chain connects TRBV18 to TRBJ1-2, with D possibly matching TRBD1 (5 bases). The CDR3 runs 16 residues. Germline V gene lookup returns CDR1 KGHSH and CDR2 LQKENI. Trimming removed 4 bases from V and 3 bases from J, with 18 bases in between. The CDR3: CASSRVYRDADYGYTF. In DNA form, the CDR3 reads TGTGCCAGCTCACGGGTATACCGGGACGCTGACTATGGCTACACCTTC.